This T cell receptor beta chain was recovered during a study of Ad26.COV2.S vaccination and SARS-CoV-2 variants. For the study at large: Intramuscular Ad26.COV2.S at 5x10^10 or 1x10^11 viral particles. General observations from the study: People who got the vaccine had more spike-specific TCR breadth than people who got placebo. Responses of spike-specific T cells (both CD8+ and CD4+) reportedly showed substantial breadth after vaccination.

Treatment indicated: over 15 received Ad26.COV2.S at low or high dose, single or two shots; roughly 5 received placebo; per-sample allocation not given. Sampling was done on day 63 after the first vaccine or placebo injection. An Ad26 vector carrying the Wuhan-strain SARS-CoV-2 spike served as the vaccine. This CDR3 spans 16 amino acids. CDR1 and CDR2 (germline): LNHDA, SQIVND (reference sequence). The trim removed 3 bases at V and 5 bases at J, leaving 9 bases unmatched. Turning to this clone: Its antigen is unidentified.

This table comes from immunoSEQ multiplex PCR, and its TCRdb copy is limited to in-frame clones, with some not included. The sample comprises some 640,000 clones, about 90% of which are singletons, and roughly 1.5% rests with the top ten. The sequencing used peripheral blood, collected in a trial of Ad26.COV2.S vaccine versus placebo. The sequence came from a person between 18 and 60 years old who received the Ad26.COV2.S COVID-19 vaccine or a placebo. The chain has TRBV19 and TRBJ1-2; 10 positions match TRBD1. CDR3 in amino acids: CASSMGQGLYGYGYTF. For the CDR3, the DNA is TGTGCCAGTAGTATGGGACAGGGGTTGTATGGATATGGCTACACCTTC.